This TCR beta chain was recorded in a study of blood T cell repertoires in COVID-19. In the study overall: The cDNA or gDNA used as material had been derived from T cells, B-cell-depleted T cells, or PBMCs.

Produced via immunoSEQ multiplex PCR; TCRdb's table is partial and in-frame only. The table lists under 400,000 clones, more than 75% of them singletons. CDR3 length: 14 residues. From germline, CDR1 is LGHDT and CDR2 YNNKEL (reference sequence). V dropped 1 base and J dropped 5 bases, with 8 bases sitting between them. Seattle cases were enrolled at active infection and followed longitudinally. Sequences were obtained from peripheral blood. The chain carries TRBV3-1 (or the pseudogene TRBV3-2) and TRBJ2-2; D is possibly TRBD1 (5 bases). The source of this sequence is a woman aged 25 to 39 with COVID-19, enrolled during active disease. CDR3 in DNA: TGTGCCAGCAGCCAAGGGTCAGGGACCGGGGAGCTGTTTTTT. It specifies CASSQGSGTGELFF.